The 26 T cell receptor beta chains presented below share a single source sample, sequenced in a study of cytomegalovirus exposure and HLA in healthy donors (dated by TCRdb to the late 2010s). The protocol used for the library was the immunoSEQ multiplex PCR assay. The multiplex PCR relied on a mix of 60 forward primers for TCR Vbeta segments and 13 reverse primers for TCR Jbeta segments. TCRdb retrieved this table from immuneACCESS and kept in-frame rearrangements only. Not all clones are present; in checked studies, unresolved V genes account for under half, and no reason is known for the remainder. The sample table shows 90,000 to 120,000 clones, and around 80% are seen once. Clones ranked in the top ten supply approximately 3% of the sample. Source material: PBMCs. All receptors derive from a woman aged 40-49 years in good health and CMV-seronegative.

This chain uses TRBV5-4 with TRBJ1-2; D is unresolved. CDR3 length equals 14 residues. Between the trimmed V and J ends, which lost 1 base and 4 bases, there was a span of 11 bases. Germline V gene sequence: CDR1 SGHNT, CDR2 YYREEE (reference sequence). The CDR3 sequence: CASSLMADFYGYTF. The DNA for the CDR3 is TGTGCCAGCAGCTTGATGGCAGACTTCTATGGCTACACCTTC.

V gene TRBV7-2 combines with J gene TRBJ1-6; 7 positions match TRBD1. V lost 5 bases to trimming and J lost 9 bases; unmatched junction nucleotides: 10. The CDR3 has 15 amino acids. CDR1 SGHTA and CDR2 FQGNSA come from the germline V gene. The CDR3 spells CASSNRQGGTSPLHF. DNA of the CDR3: TGTGCCAGCAGCAACCGACAGGGCGGTACTTCACCCCTCCACTTT. Variable domain in full (rest from reference TRBV7-2 and TRBJ1-6): GAGVSQSPSNKVTEKGKDVELRCDPISGHTALYWYRQSLGQGLEFLIYFQGNSAPDKSGLPSDRFSAERTGGSVSTLTIQRTQQEDSAVYLCASSNRQGGTSPLHFGNGTRLTVT.

The chain joins TRBV2 to TRBJ1-5; TRBD1 aligns across 8 bases. The CDR3 covers 14 residues. Germline CDR1 and CDR2: SNHLY and FYNNEI. V lost 4 bases and J lost 4; bases outside the gene matches: 3. The CDR3 nucleotides are TGTGCCAGCAGTGGGACAGGGATTAATCAGCCCCAGCATTTT. This encodes CASSGTGINQPQHF. The full variable domain, completed using reference TRBV2 and TRBJ1-5, is EPEVTQTPSHQVTQMGQEVILRCVPISNHLYFYWYRQILGQKVEFLVSFYNNEISEKSEIFDDQFSVERPDGSNFTLKIRSTKLEDSAMYFCASSGTGINQPQHFGDGTRLSIL.

V gene TRBV7-2 combines with J gene TRBJ2-2, with D hard to call. Trimming pared 3 bases from V and 6 bases from J, leaving 8 bases between. The CDR3 runs to 13 residues. The V gene's germline CDR1 is SGHTA and CDR2 FQGNSA. As DNA, the CDR3 is TGTGCCAGCAGCTTCGCCAGTTCCGGGGAGCTGTTTTTT. Its translation: CASSFASSGELFF.

CDR3: CASSPRPPGRNTEAFF. CDR3 coding DNA: TGTGCCAGCAGCCCCCGGCCCCCAGGGCGGAACACTGAAGCTTTCTTT. This rearrangement joins TRBV27 to TRBJ1-1; TRBD1 might be the D (5 bases). V was clipped by 6 bases and J by 1 base, with 18 bases between them. This CDR3 comprises 16 residues. Germline CDR1 reads MNHEY; CDR2 reads SMNVEV (reference sequence).

This chain uses TRBV25-1 with TRBJ1-1, with D possibly matching TRBD1 (5 bases). V gave up 6 bases and J gave up 4 bases, with 12 bases separating them. Germline V gene sequence: CDR1 MGHDK, CDR2 SYGVNS. The CDR3 loop spans 13 amino acids. CDR3 region: CASSSRGGTEAFF. The CDR3 DNA reads as TGTGCCAGCAGCTCTCGCGGGGGCACTGAAGCTTTCTTT.

The rearrangement joins TRBV11-3 to TRBJ2-5, with 9 bases matching TRBD2. The CDR3 runs to 13 residues. Germline assignment: CDR1 SGHNT and CDR2 YENEEA. Trimming at V came to 3 bases and at J to 4 bases, leaving 0 bases not matched to a gene. CDR3: CASSFSGGETQYF. The CDR3 nucleotides are TGTGCCAGCAGCTTTAGCGGGGGAGAGACCCAGTACTTC.

The chain combines TRBV5-5 with TRBJ1-3, with 7 positions matching TRBD1. Germline V gives CDR1 SGHKS, CDR2 YYEKEE (reference sequence). V shed 6 bases and J 4 bases; nucleotides not matched to a gene: 13. The CDR3 extends over 16 amino acids. The CDR3 spells CASIPGPGTEGNTIYF. CDR3 nucleotide sequence: TGTGCCAGCATTCCGGGGCCAGGGACAGAAGGAAACACCATATATTTT.

V usage is TRBV7-2 and J usage is TRBJ2-7, with D perhaps TRBD1 (5 bases). This CDR3 spans 16 amino acids. Germline V gene sequence: CDR1 SGHTA, CDR2 FQGNSA. Deletions cut 2 bases from V and 0 bases from J, with 14 bases between. This chain's CDR3 is CASSLQGTTSSYEQYF. For the CDR3, the DNA is TGTGCCAGCAGCTTACAGGGAACGACGAGCTCCTACGAGCAGTACTTC. Variable domain in full (rest from reference TRBV7-2 and TRBJ2-7): GAGVSQSPSNKVTEKGKDVELRCDPISGHTALYWYRQSLGQGLEFLIYFQGNSAPDKSGLPSDRFSAERTGGSVSTLTIQRTQQEDSAVYLCASSLQGTTSSYEQYFGPGTRLTVT.

The rearrangement uses TRBV19 and TRBJ2-1, with 7 bases aligning to TRBD2. This CDR3 has 14 amino acids. Germline V lookup: CDR1 LNHDA, CDR2 SQIVND (reference sequence). J lost 4 bases, V lost 10 bases, and 10 bases had no gene match. CDR3 sequence (DNA): TGTGCCACCAGAGAGGCTAGCGGATACAATGAGCAGTTCTTC. Translating it yields CATREASGYNEQFF.

The chain employs TRBV4-1 and TRBJ2-7; tentative D call: TRBD1 (5 bases). Germline lookup yields CDR1 MGHRA and CDR2 YSYEKL. CDR3 size: 16 residues. The ends were cut back, 0 bases at V and 2 bases at J, with 14 bases in the middle. The CDR3 here is CASSQDDRRYAYEQYF. CDR3 in DNA: TGCGCCAGCAGCCAAGATGACAGAAGATACGCCTACGAGCAGTACTTC.

The chain combines TRBV28 with TRBJ1-2; no firm D call. The CDR3 extends over 10 amino acids. Germline CDR1 MDHEN, CDR2 SYDVKM. Deletions cut 4 bases from V and 7 bases from J, with 4 bases between. The CDR3 loop is CASSSGGYTF. The CDR3 nucleotides read TGTGCCAGCAGTTCAGGTGGCTACACCTTC.

J is TRBJ2-1 and V is TRBV11-2; TRBD1 is a possible D gene (6 bases). The CDR3 has 14 residues. Per the germline V gene, CDR1 is SGHAT and CDR2 is FQNNGV. V lost 1 base to trimming and J lost 7 bases, with 11 bases between them. In nucleotides, the CDR3 is TGTGCCAGCAGCTTAGTCACAGGGATAAATGAGCAGTTCTTC. Translated, it gives CASSLVTGINEQFF.

V gene TRBV7-8 combines with J gene TRBJ2-5; 12 positions agree with TRBD2. The V gene end was trimmed by 6 bases and the J gene end by 5 bases; junction bases not matched to a gene: 10. The CDR3 covers 16 residues. The germline CDR1 and CDR2 sequences are SGHVS and FQNEAQ. As DNA, the CDR3 is TGTGCCAGCAGTTACATGACTAGCGGGGGCATCGAGACCCAGTACTTC. Its translation is CASSYMTSGGIETQYF.

V gene TRBV7-9 combines with J gene TRBJ2-3, with 11 bases that match TRBD1. Germline-derived CDR1 and CDR2 are SEHNR and FQNEAQ (reference sequence). This CDR3 is 15 amino acids long. J gave up 3 bases and V 5 bases, and 4 bases lay outside the gene matches. The CDR3 DNA reads TGTGCCAGCAGCCCTGGGACAGGGGGAACAGATACGCAGTATTTT. This sequence encodes CASSPGTGGTDTQYF.

CDR3 protein: CASSPAGLAGGSHSNEQFF. As DNA, the CDR3 is TGTGCCAGTAGTCCCGCCGGACTAGCGGGAGGGTCCCACTCGAATGAGCAGTTCTTC. The chain joins TRBV19 to TRBJ2-1, with TRBD2 matching over 15 bases. CDR1 is LNHDA and CDR2 is SQIVND in the germline V gene (reference sequence). The CDR3 spans 19 residues. V lost 5 bases to trimming and J lost 7 bases; unmatched junction nucleotides: 15.

The gene calls are TRBV19 and TRBJ1-2; tentatively, D is TRBD1 (6 bases). V was clipped by 5 bases and J by 4 bases, with 17 bases between them. CDR3 size: 15 residues. The germline V gene encodes CDR1 LNHDA and CDR2 SQIVND (reference sequence). Here the CDR3 DNA reads TGTGCCAGTAGTCGAAAGACAGGCCAACCCTATGGCTACACCTTC. Its protein is CASSRKTGQPYGYTF.

This chain uses TRBV5-1 with TRBJ2-1; TRBD2 agrees at 8 bases. The V segment lost 3 bases and the J segment 0 bases; nucleotides outside the gene matches: 11. Germline assignment: CDR1 SGHRS and CDR2 YFSETQ. The CDR3 contains 18 residues. DNA for the CDR3: TGCGCCAGCAGCTCCGGCGGTAGCGGGGCTAGCTCCTACAATGAGCAGTTCTTC. Translating it yields CASSSGGSGASSYNEQFF.

This clone was seen once. This chain connects TRBV30 to TRBJ1-6; D unclear. Trimming left V 0 bases short and J 9 bases short, with 9 bases between. Germline V gene sequence: CDR1 GTSNPN, CDR2 SVGIG (reference sequence). The CDR3 covers 13 residues. The CDR3 sequence is CAWSVSDSSPLHF. The CDR3 nucleotides are TGTGCCTGGAGTGTATCTGATAGTTCACCCCTCCACTTT.

The chain links TRBV9 to TRBJ2-1, with 9 bases identical to TRBD2. CDR3 size: 18 residues. Germline lookup yields CDR1 SGDLS and CDR2 YYNGEE. V lost 0 bases and J lost 2; bases outside the gene matches: 9. The CDR3 nucleotides read TGTGCCAGCAGCGTAGCCGTCTTGCGGGGGGGGCCCTACAATGAGCAGTTCTTC. Amino acids: CASSVAVLRGGPYNEQFF.

The chain has TRBV27 and TRBJ1-4; 9 bases match TRBD1. Germline V gene sequence: CDR1 MNHEY, CDR2 SMNVEV (reference sequence). This CDR3 spans 18 amino acids. J lost 7 bases, V lost 5 bases, and 17 bases had no gene match. The CDR3 reads CASSRISPSGTGSEKLFF. CDR3 in DNA: TGTGCCAGCAGTCGCATCTCACCATCCGGGACAGGGAGTGAAAAACTGTTTTTT.

The CDR3 protein is CASSTPAVSGNTIYF. The CDR3 region has the DNA TGTGCCAGTAGTACCCCGGCGGTCTCTGGAAACACCATATATTTT. This chain links TRBV19 with TRBJ1-3; no firm D call. CDR3 length equals 15 residues. Trimming left V 4 bases short and J 0 bases short, with 10 bases between. The germline gives CDR1 LNHDA, CDR2 SQIVND (reference sequence).

The chain recombines TRBV10-2 with TRBJ2-7; D unclear. The CDR3 has 14 residues. Trimming pared 4 bases from V and 0 bases from J, leaving 10 bases between. Germline CDR1 WSHSY, CDR2 SAAADI. The CDR3 here is CASSAKALSYEQYF. The CDR3 bases are TGCGCCAGCAGTGCCAAAGCACTCTCCTACGAGCAGTACTTC.

The rearrangement links TRBV27 to TRBJ1-4; TRBD1 is a possible D gene (6 bases). Germline V gene data show CDR1 as MNHEY and CDR2 as SMNVEV (reference sequence). Trimming stripped 2 bases from V and 8 bases from J, with 12 bases between. The CDR3 spans 14 residues. The CDR3 protein is CASSLLGGGEKLFF. The CDR3 DNA follows: TGTGCCAGCAGTTTACTAGGGGGTGGAGAAAAACTGTTTTTT.

This clone was seen only a few times. At the DNA level, this CDR3 is encoded by other sequences in the same sample as well. This chain uses TRBV28 with TRBJ1-6, with 7 bases lining up with TRBD1. Germline trimming cut 5 bases from V and 7 bases from J; bases unmatched to any gene: 8. The germline gives CDR1 MDHEN, CDR2 SYDVKM. This CDR3 region has 15 residues. Here the CDR3 DNA reads TGTGCCAGCAGTACCAGACAGGGTGGGAATTCACCCCTCCACTTT. It codes for CASSTRQGGNSPLHF.

The rearrangement joins TRBV18 to TRBJ1-1; possibly TRBD1 for D (5 bases). V was trimmed by 8 bases and J by 0 bases, leaving 10 bases between them. Germline V CDR1 and CDR2: KGHSH, LQKENI. This CDR3 is 13 amino acids long. The CDR3 DNA follows: TGTGCCAGCAGGGGTGGCCTGAACACTGAAGCTTTCTTT. Protein: CASRGGLNTEAFF.